This T cell receptor (beta chain) was obtained from a study of blood T cell repertoires in COVID-19. For the study at large: COVID-19 samples, acute and convalescent, were from the United States, Italy and Spain. In each case, the material was cDNA or gDNA derived from T cells, B-cell-depleted T cells, or PBMCs.

The ends were cut back, 7 bases at V and 8 bases at J, with 17 bases in the middle. This CDR3 is built from 12 residues. Germline CDR1 SQVTM, CDR2 ANQGSEA. Original data processing: Nucleated cell counts were estimated from reference gene primer amplification. The assay was immunoSEQ multiplex PCR, and TCRdb's table has in-frame clones only and misses some. The D gene and trimming were derived from the DNA, and the V and J assignments and clone size from that table. This repertoire shows 70,000 to 100,000 clones, approximately 91% found once; its top ten account for 1.5% to 2%. Sequencing used peripheral blood. The sequence was obtained from a man in his sixties with acute or convalescent COVID-19. The chain has TRBV29-1 and TRBJ1-1, with D possibly being TRBD1 (6 bases). CDR3 coding DNA: TGCAGCGCCTCGCGGGGGCCTGGAGAAGCTTTCTTT. Translated, it gives CSASRGPGEAFF. Variable domain in full (rest from reference TRBV29-1 and TRBJ1-1): SAVISQKPSRDICQRGTSLTIQCQVDSQVTMMFWYRQQPGQSLTLIATANQGSEATYESGFVIDKFPISRPNLTFSTLTVSNMSPEDSSIYLCSASRGPGEAFFGQGTRLTVV.